Sequencing of this T cell receptor beta chain was carried out in a study of T cell responses to AZD1222 COVID-19 vaccine. Study-wide points: Vaccine-associated CD4 TCRs spanned spike, dominant at 160-218 and 743-854. Clonal diversity may have been underestimated, and the donors were mostly white British, with more females than males.

This table comes from immunoSEQ multiplex PCR, and its TCRdb copy is limited to in-frame clones, with some not included. The data show around 150,000 clones, roughly 90% seen once. The CDR3 runs 13 residues. In germline, CDR1 is MNHEY, CDR2 SMNVEV (reference sequence). Trimming removed 5 bases at V and 1 base at J, with 8 bases between. Concerning this clone: Its specificity is not known.

The TCR sequence derives from an adult who received the AZD1222 COVID-19 vaccine. The rearrangement links TRBV27 to TRBJ1-2; D is unresolved. Sequencing was performed on peripheral blood, taken 28 days after the second AZD1222 dose. The CDR3 coding sequence is TGTGCCAGCAGTCCGGACGGTAACTATGGCTACACCTTC. This encodes CASSPDGNYGYTF.